This TCR beta chain was captured by sequencing in a study of shared clonotypes between healthy human individuals (dated by TCRdb to 2019 to 2021). With respect to the entire study: The cohort included three men and a couple of women between 18 and 49 years of age. For each donor, CD4 naive and CD4 memory were each run on three plates, CD8 naive on two plates, and CD8 memory on one plate. To estimate repertoire size and how much clonotype sharing occurs between individuals, the study deeply sequenced the blood TCR repertoires of five healthy adults. To increase sequencing depth and limit assay-specific biases, TCR repertoire library preparation and sequencing were carried out by different laboratories using diverse techniques. Each donor's leukapheresis produced roughly between roughly 0.94 and 9.5 billion PBMCs.

Using the deep immunoSEQ assay, multiplex PCR amplified TCR CDR3 regions from genomic DNA. Extracted genomic DNA from each cell subset was distributed evenly across all wells of several immunoSEQ 96-well plates, and each plate was treated as a replicate. For sorted subsets, each replicate PCR was loaded with about 0.2 ug genomic DNA, equivalent to some 31,000 T cell genomes. The purified libraries were quantified using a Qubit 3.0 fluorometer, sized with a Bioanalyzer 2100, and then quantified again using the KAPA Library Quantification kit. Every immunoSEQ 96-well plate was sequenced on a dedicated single-read 150-cycle Illumina NextSeq 550 flow cell. As for how the authors treated the data: Because the immunoSEQ output held only junctional sequences and lacked quality scores, the filtering could not match the filtering applied to full-length reads. Sequences were annotated with PyIR, a Python wrapper for IgBLAST v1.9, and V/J genes and CDR3 were assigned using IMGT germline references. Reads were filtered out if the reads had weak V/J assignments (E-value above 1e-6), no CDR3, stop codons, out-of-frame junctions, or ambiguous translated residues. V3J clonotypes were defined as sequences sharing the same inferred V gene, J gene, and CDR3 amino acid sequence. Percentage overlap between repertoires was computed as shared unique clonotypes divided by the size of the smaller repertoire. Three approaches were used to assess repertoire richness: RTK rarefaction, the Chao1 estimator, and Recon v2.1 estimates of unobserved clonotypes. Generation probabilities for all TCRbeta clonotypes obtained by the gDNA method from several donors were computed using OLGA. TCRdb re-hosts the immuneACCESS table, in-frame sequences only. Its copies lack some clones; in the studies checked, an unresolved V gene accounts for under half of them, and the cause for the rest is not known. Clone size and V and J calls were adopted from that table, with D and trimming inferred from the DNA. The sample profile shows approximately 350,000 clones; approximately 96% of them were found once. The ten biggest clones cover less than 0.35% of the sample.

Study-wide findings and limitations: Higher generation probabilities were observed for clonotypes shared by all four sorted-subset donors than for non-shared clonotypes. Because the study included only a small number of donors, the genetic and exposure-history diversity represented was limited. Roughly 5% of naive CD4, 3% to 3.5% of naive CD8, about 2.4% of memory CD4, and approximately 0.4% of memory CD8 clonotypes were shared across several donors. Incomplete sequencing was indicated by rarefaction of sorted-subset datasets, despite the large sequencing depth. Sampling was restricted to blood, and TCR repertoires in tissues likely differ from the TCR repertoires found in blood. Pairwise subsampling indicated that sequencing depth was expected to affect the degree of clonotype sharing among donors. Larger estimated clonotype richness was generally found for naive subsets than for memory subsets.

The CDR1 and CDR2 encoded by the germline V gene (reference sequence) are GTSNPN and SVGIG. V loses 7 bases of germline sequence and J loses 0 bases, and the interval between the two ends is 11 bases. The CDR3, from cysteine to phenylalanine, totals 13 residues. Only the CDR3 part of the read is kept: 39 bases, read in frame from the first base. Comment on this clone: What this receptor recognizes is not known. No much larger clone is present one base from it, and per-base qualities are unavailable.

Healthy HIV-negative adults with no recently reported acute infections or vaccinations were included as donors. Only Caucasian adults living in Nashville, Tennessee, USA were represented among the donors. CD8 memory samples consisted of magnetically selected CD45RO+ cells combined with CCR7-negative CD45RA+ effector memory (TemRA) cells. Blood was collected by leukapheresis, and PBMCs were isolated by Ficoll-Histopaque density gradient centrifugation and then cryopreserved in liquid nitrogen vapor phase. Analytical flow cytometry was used to check the purity and quantity of every magnetically sorted T cell population. Genomic DNA was isolated from every sorted fraction and measured by UV absorbance on a Nanodrop 2000c.

Sample: memory CD8+ T cells sorted from blood. According to the study, the label for this sample's cell subset or site signals: CD45RO+ cells pooled with CCR7-negative TemRA cells. The sequence joins TRBV30 to TRBJ2-3; confidence is insufficient to name the D gene. The receptor comes from a man in his thirties or forties in good health. CDR3 protein: CAYRQTSTDTQYF. The DNA is as follows: TGTGCCTATCGCCAGACAAGCACAGATACGCAGTATTTT. Here the CDR3 is joined to the reference TRBV30 and TRBJ2-3 genes, and the full variable domain is: SQTIHQWPATLVQPVGSPLSLECTVEGTSNPNLYWYRQAAGRGLQLLFYSVGIGQISSEVPQNLSASRPQDRQFILSSKKLLLSDSGFYLCAYRQTSTDTQYFGPGTRLTVL.